A single sample is the source of the 29 T cell receptor beta chains below, sequenced in a study of shared clonotypes between healthy human individuals. Assay used: immunoSEQ multiplex PCR; TCRdb lists only in-frame clones, some missing. The table lists about 800,000 clones, approximately 97% of them singletons. CD45RO negativity and positive selection for CCR7 defined naive CD8 cells, a population that excluded terminally differentiated effector memory CD45RA+ cells. Sample: naive CD8+ T cells sorted from blood. These receptors all come from a man aged 25-45 years in good health.

The rearrangement uses TRBV10-1 and TRBJ2-7; the D is unclear. CDR3 size: 14 residues. CDR1 and CDR2 from the germline V gene are WNHNN and SYGVQD (reference sequence). V was shortened by 4 bases and J by 0 bases, with 10 bases between the two germline ends. The CDR3 region is CASSGPESSYEQYF. CDR3 in DNA: TGCGCCAGCAGTGGTCCGGAGAGCTCCTACGAGCAGTACTTC.

The V and J genes are TRBV29-1 and TRBJ2-7; possible D gene TRBD1, 5 bases. CDR3 size: 15 residues. V lost 0 bases, J lost 2 bases, and 14 bases lay in between. Germline CDR1 and CDR2: SQVTM and ANQGSEA. Written as DNA, the CDR3 is TGCAGCGTTGAAGACCCCGACAGTTACCCCTACGAGCAGTACTTC. It encodes CSVEDPDSYPYEQYF.

V and J are TRBV28 and TRBJ1-1; 7 bases fit TRBD1. The CDR3 has 13 amino acids. In germline, CDR1 is MDHEN, CDR2 SYDVKM. Losses at the gene ends were 6 bases for V and 3 bases for J; bases not matched to a gene: 4. Here the CDR3 DNA reads TGTGCCAGCAGAGACAGGGCGTACACTGAAGCTTTCTTT. Translated: CASRDRAYTEAFF.

The J gene is TRBJ1-1, the V gene TRBV14, with D maybe TRBD1 (6 bases). Germline V gives CDR1 SGHDN, CDR2 FVKESK. The CDR3 has 15 amino acids. Trimming pared 2 bases from V and 0 bases from J, leaving 10 bases between. The CDR3 DNA reads TGTGCCAGCAGCCAAATCCGGGACATGAACACTGAAGCTTTCTTT. This sequence encodes CASSQIRDMNTEAFF. The entire variable domain, with the rest obtained from reference TRBV14 and TRBJ1-1, is as follows: EAGVTQFPSHSVIEKGQTVTLRCDPISGHDNLYWYRRVMGKEIKFLLHFVKESKQDESGMPNNRFLAERTGGTYSTLKVQPAELEDSGVYFCASSQIRDMNTEAFFGQGTRLTVV.

Details on this clone: Distinct nucleotide sequences in the sample also encode this CDR3. This chain connects TRBV6-5 to TRBJ2-2; possibly TRBD2 for D (5 bases). Germline CDR1 and CDR2: MNHEY and SVGAGI. This CDR3 has 12 residues. V lost 6 bases to trimming and J lost 7 bases, with 9 bases between them. The CDR3 DNA reads as TGTGCCAGCAGCCCCGGGGACGGGGAGCTGTTTTTT. This sequence encodes CASSPGDGELFF.

CDR3 bases: TGTGCCAGCAGATTCACCTTTACAGGGATCCCCCAAGAGACCCAGTACTTC. Protein: CASRFTFTGIPQETQYF. This chain joins TRBV7-2 and TRBJ2-5; maybe TRBD1 (6 bases). V shed 6 bases and J shed 1 base, with 21 bases lying between them. CDR1 and CDR2 (germline): SGHTA, FQGNSA. CDR3 length: 17 residues. The full variable domain, its missing parts supplied by reference TRBV7-2 and TRBJ2-5, is GAGVSQSPSNKVTEKGKDVELRCDPISGHTALYWYRQSLGQGLEFLIYFQGNSAPDKSGLPSDRFSAERTGGSVSTLTIQRTQQEDSAVYLCASRFTFTGIPQETQYFGPGTRLLVL.

The V gene is TRBV27, the J gene TRBJ1-2; 10 bases match TRBD1. Germline V gene sequence: CDR1 MNHEY, CDR2 SMNVEV (reference sequence). Losses at the gene ends were 5 bases for V and 4 bases for J; bases not matched to a gene: 13. The CDR3 totals 17 residues. CDR3 sequence: CASSPSDRGDLSYGYTF. CDR3 coding DNA: TGTGCCAGCAGTCCCTCGGACAGGGGGGACCTCAGCTATGGCTACACCTTC.

The chain combines TRBV4-1 with TRBJ2-2; TRBD1 agrees at 7 bases. The CDR3 spans 14 residues. V shed 4 bases, J shed 4 bases, and the junction held 3 bases outside the gene matches. Germline CDR1 reads MGHRA; CDR2 reads YSYEKL. CDR3 nucleotide sequence: TGCGCCAGCAGCCCGGGACAGACCACCGGGGAGCTGTTTTTT. It translates to CASSPGQTTGELFF.

The chain recombines TRBV5-4 with TRBJ2-1, with TRBD2 matching 11 bases. The junction had 6 bases not matched to a gene; V was cut back by 1 base and J by 6 bases. Per germline, CDR1 SGHNT and CDR2 YYREEE (reference sequence). This CDR3 has 16 amino acids. CDR3 coding DNA: TGTGCCAGCAGCTTGTTAGGTCTAGCGGGAGGCAATGAGCAGTTCTTC. Protein sequence: CASSLLGLAGGNEQFF.

This chain joins TRBV13 and TRBJ2-1; 11 bases match TRBD2. CDR3 length: 16 residues. With 1 base clipped from V and 5 bases from J, the junction kept 4 bases outside the gene matches. Per germline, CDR1 PRHDT and CDR2 FYEKMQ (reference sequence). The chain's CDR3 is CASSLVTSGRHNEQFF. CDR3 in DNA: TGTGCCAGCAGCTTAGTCACTAGCGGGAGACACAATGAGCAGTTCTTC. Together with reference TRBV13 and TRBJ2-1, the CDR3 gives the full variable domain: AAGVIQSPRHLIKEKRETATLKCYPIPRHDTVYWYQQGPGQDPQFLISFYEKMQSDKGSIPDRFSAQQFSDYHSELNMSSLELGDSALYFCASSLVTSGRHNEQFFGPGTRLTVL.

J is TRBJ1-2 and V is TRBV29-1; the D gene is possibly TRBD1 (5 bases). The CDR3 contains 22 residues. Trimming took 1 base from V and 3 from J, leaving 36 bases between them. From germline, CDR1 is SQVTM and CDR2 ANQGSEA. The CDR3 nucleotides are TGCAGCGTTGAAGCAAGGTTTCACAGATCCACAGGAAGTTTACGGTTGGACTATGGCTACACCTTC. This sequence encodes CSVEARFHRSTGSLRLDYGYTF.

This chain links TRBV19 with TRBJ2-2; 8 bases line up with TRBD1. The CDR3 length is 15 residues. Germline CDR1 and CDR2: LNHDA and SQIVND (reference sequence). Trimming cost V 4 bases and J 4 bases; bases outside gene matches: 5. For the CDR3, the DNA is TGTGCCAGTAGTACCCGGACAGGGATCACCGGGGAGCTGTTTTTT. Its translation: CASSTRTGITGELFF.

The gene calls are TRBV7-9 and TRBJ2-1; 11 positions agree with TRBD1. The trim removed 0 bases at V and 4 bases at J, leaving 5 bases unmatched. The length of the CDR3 is 17 residues. Germline CDR1 and CDR2: SEHNR and FQNEAQ (reference sequence). The CDR3 nucleotides read TGTGCCAGCAGCTTAGCGCTGGACAGGGGGCCTTACAATGAGCAGTTCTTC. Protein sequence: CASSLALDRGPYNEQFF. Full variable domain (remainder filled in from reference TRBV7-9 and TRBJ2-1): DTGVSQNPRHKITKRGQNVTFRCDPISEHNRLYWYRQTLGQGPEFLTYFQNEAQLEKSRLLSDRFSAERPKGSFSTLEIQRTEQGDSAMYLCASSLALDRGPYNEQFFGPGTRLTVL.

Here the CDR3 DNA reads TGTGCCAGCAGCCCGGCCACTAGCGGGAGAATCTACGAGCAGTACTTC. It specifies CASSPATSGRIYEQYF. The rearrangement joins TRBV7-9 to TRBJ2-7; 11 nucleotides agree with TRBD2. The CDR3 covers 16 residues. Germline V gene lookup returns CDR1 SEHNR and CDR2 FQNEAQ (reference sequence). The J segment lost 3 bases and the V segment lost 5 bases, leaving 9 bases of the junction unmatched.

This clone was recorded a few times. The V gene is TRBV11-1, the J gene TRBJ2-1; TRBD2 aligns across 11 bases. CDR3 length equals 15 residues. CDR1 is SGHAT and CDR2 is FQDESV in the germline V gene (reference sequence). V shed 3 bases and J 4 bases; nucleotides not matched to a gene: 2. CDR3 loop: CASSLGLADYNEQFF. CDR3 DNA sequence: TGTGCCAGCAGCTTGGGACTAGCGGATTACAATGAGCAGTTCTTC.

This chain links TRBV13 with TRBJ2-7; possibly TRBD1 for D (5 bases). The CDR3 loop spans 11 amino acids. Germline V gene lookup returns CDR1 PRHDT and CDR2 FYEKMQ (reference sequence). V was trimmed by 2 bases and J by 6 bases, leaving 5 bases between them. CDR3 sequence reads: CASSLQGEQYF. CDR3 bases: TGTGCCAGCAGCTTACAGGGCGAGCAGTACTTC.

J is TRBJ2-2 and V is TRBV5-1, with 9 positions matching TRBD2. Germline CDR1 is SGHRS and CDR2 is YFSETQ. This CDR3 contains 15 residues. V dropped 3 bases and J dropped 3; count of bases not matched to a gene: 3. Written as DNA, the CDR3 is TGCGCCAGCAGCTCAGCGGGAGGTGACACCGGGGAGCTGTTTTTT. It translates to CASSSAGGDTGELFF.

This chain links TRBV19 with TRBJ2-1, with D possibly matching TRBD2 (6 bases). Trimming cost V 2 bases and J 3 bases, with 11 bases left between them. Germline CDR1 reads LNHDA; CDR2 reads SQIVND (reference sequence). CDR3 size: 15 residues. CDR3 coding DNA: TGTGCCAGTAGTATATCGAGGGACTTCTACAATGAGCAGTTCTTC. Protein sequence: CASSISRDFYNEQFF.

The V call is TRBV7-9, the J call TRBJ2-3, with 7 bases matching TRBD2. From germline, CDR1 is SEHNR and CDR2 FQNEAQ (reference sequence). The CDR3 is made up of 17 amino acids. V was clipped by 1 base and J by 5 bases; unmatched bases: 12. CDR3 coding DNA: TGTGCCAGCAGCTTAGAATCTAGCGGTGGGGCGGGAGATACGCAGTATTTT. This encodes CASSLESSGGAGDTQYF.

The chain carries TRBV5-1 and TRBJ2-1; D may correspond to TRBD1 or TRBD2 (6 bases each). The length of the CDR3 is 16 residues. The germline CDR1 and CDR2 sequences are SGHRS and YFSETQ. Trimming stripped 0 bases from V and 0 bases from J, with 10 bases between. The CDR3: CASSLVRGASYNEQFF. In nucleotides, the CDR3 is TGCGCCAGCAGCTTGGTTAGGGGGGCCTCCTACAATGAGCAGTTCTTC.

In the case of this clone: This same CDR3 is encoded by further DNA sequences in the sample. The chain is built from TRBV27 and TRBJ2-1, with D perhaps matching TRBD2 (6 bases). CDR3 length: 12 amino acids. With 2 bases removed from V and 9 bases from J, the gap between germline ends came to 8 bases. Germline loops: CDR1 MNHEY, CDR2 SMNVEV (reference sequence). The CDR3, as DNA: TGTGCCAGCAGTTTAGGAGGGCTTGAGCAGTTCTTC. Translated: CASSLGGLEQFF.

The chain recombines TRBV29-1 with TRBJ2-4; D perhaps matches TRBD1 (5 bases). Between the trimmed V and J ends, which lost 1 base and 1 base, there was a span of 14 bases. CDR3 size: 16 residues. Germline V gene lookup returns CDR1 SQVTM and CDR2 ANQGSEA. The CDR3 reads CSVEAFAGSAKNIQYF. Here the CDR3 DNA reads TGCAGCGTTGAAGCCTTTGCAGGGTCGGCCAAAAACATTCAGTACTTC.

Note on this clone: Other DNA sequences in this sample translate to the same CDR3. The J gene is TRBJ1-2, the V gene TRBV5-1; D remains ambiguous. Trimming stripped 4 bases from V and 3 bases from J, with 4 bases between. From germline, CDR1 is SGHRS and CDR2 YFSETQ. This CDR3 region has 11 residues. Here the CDR3 reads CASSADYGYTF. DNA for the CDR3: TGCGCCAGCAGCGCCGACTATGGCTACACCTTC.

The rearrangement links TRBV7-9 to TRBJ1-2; a weak D match, TRBD1 (5 bases). Germline lookup yields CDR1 SEHNR and CDR2 FQNEAQ (reference sequence). V lost 5 bases, J lost 4 bases, and 20 bases lay in between. The CDR3 length is 16 residues. CDR3 sequence (DNA): TGTGCCAGCAGCCCGCCGGGACCTGCTCCGGGCTATGGCTACACCTTC. It translates to CASSPPGPAPGYGYTF.

The chain combines TRBV15 with TRBJ2-3; 11 bases align to TRBD2. Germline loops: CDR1 LNHNV, CDR2 YYDKDF (reference sequence). This CDR3 contains 14 residues. Unmatched junction bases numbered 1, after V lost 5 bases and J lost 3 bases. The CDR3 sequence: CATSPSGGTDTQYF. The CDR3 bases are TGTGCCACCAGCCCTAGCGGGGGGACAGATACGCAGTATTTT. Full variable domain (outside the CDR3, taken from reference TRBV15 and TRBJ2-3): DAMVIQNPRYQVTQFGKPVTLSCSQTLNHNVMYWYQQKSSQAPKLLFHYYDKDFNNEADTPDNFQSRRPNTSFCFLDIRSPGLGDTAMYLCATSPSGGTDTQYFGPGTRLTVL.

The V gene is TRBV5-4, the J gene TRBJ2-7, with 7 bases fitting TRBD1. V lost 1 base, J lost 2 bases, and 6 bases stayed unmatched. From germline, CDR1 is SGHNT and CDR2 YYREEE (reference sequence). CDR3 length equals 15 residues. CDR3 sequence: CASSLYPGQTYEQYF. Written as DNA, the CDR3 is TGTGCCAGCAGCTTGTATCCGGGACAGACCTACGAGCAGTACTTC.

V gene TRBV7-8 combines with J gene TRBJ1-2; D remains unclear. Germline-derived CDR1 and CDR2 are SGHVS and FQNEAQ. V lost 2 bases and J lost 3, with 13 bases in between. CDR3 size: 15 residues. CDR3 amino acids: CASSLSTVKDYGYTF. The DNA of the CDR3 is TGTGCCAGCAGCTTAAGTACGGTTAAGGACTATGGCTACACCTTC.

In this sample, this clone turned up once. Other DNA sequences within the sample encode an identical CDR3. The chain recombines TRBV27 with TRBJ2-7; D uncertain. From germline, CDR1 is MNHEY and CDR2 SMNVEV (reference sequence). The V end was cut by 4 bases, the J end by 3 bases, with 7 bases between. This CDR3 has 12 amino acids. Here the CDR3 DNA reads TGTGCCAGCAGTTCGACTGGCTACGAGCAGTACTTC. Residues: CASSSTGYEQYF.

V and J are TRBV27 and TRBJ2-3; D is ambiguous. The length of the CDR3 is 12 residues. V lost 3 bases to trimming and J lost 6 bases, with 7 bases between them. Per the germline V gene, CDR1 is MNHEY and CDR2 is SMNVEV (reference sequence). The CDR3, as DNA: TGTGCCAGCAGTTTCCAAGGGGATACGCAGTATTTT. Translated: CASSFQGDTQYF.